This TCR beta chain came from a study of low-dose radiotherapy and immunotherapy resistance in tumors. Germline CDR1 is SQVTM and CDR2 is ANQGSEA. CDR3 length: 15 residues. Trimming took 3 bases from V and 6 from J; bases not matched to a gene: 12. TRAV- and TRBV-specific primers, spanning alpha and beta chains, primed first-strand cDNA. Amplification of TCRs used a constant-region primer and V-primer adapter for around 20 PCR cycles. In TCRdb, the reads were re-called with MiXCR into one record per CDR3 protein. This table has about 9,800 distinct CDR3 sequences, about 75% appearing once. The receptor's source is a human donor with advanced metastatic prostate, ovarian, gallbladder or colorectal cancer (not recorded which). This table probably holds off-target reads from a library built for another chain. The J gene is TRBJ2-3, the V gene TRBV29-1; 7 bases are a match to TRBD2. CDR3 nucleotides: TGCAGCGTTGAGCCGGGACTAACAATTTTGGATACGCAGTATTTT. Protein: CSVEPGLTILDTQYF.